A selection of T cell receptor beta chains follows, all from one sample in a study of vaccination and CD4 T cells after COVID-19. TCRdb ran MiXCR on the PCR reads and lists one entry per CDR3 protein. Seen here are fewer than 11,000 distinct CDR3 sequences, 25% to 35% observed once, and the top ten hold 10% to 15%. No antigen is known for these receptors. The sample comprised CD4+ T cells from blood, cultured in vitro. Receptor source: a human donor in good health. Both conserved end residues are part of each CDR3. The D gene is left open where the match is weak. Size is omitted from some rows. Given values are once, few, many or a class for expanded clones.

CDR3: CASSIRLDSSYNEQFF
DNA: TGTGCCAGCAGCATTAGATTGGACAGCTCCTACAATGAGCAGTTCTTC
V: TRBV7-6
J: TRBJ2-1
D: .
size: .

CDR3: CATLIPLGGGPGGNEQFF
DNA: TGTGCCACCTTGATTCCCCTAGGGGGAGGGCCGGGGGGAAATGAGCAGTTCTTC
V: TRBV6-1
J: TRBJ2-1
D: .
size: .

CDR3: CASSARQGLTDTGELFF
DNA: TGTGCCAGTAGCGCTCGACAGGGACTTACGGACACCGGGGAGCTGTTTTTT
V: TRBV19
J: TRBJ2-2
D: .
size: .

CDR3: CSLKAGHTDTQYF
DNA: TGCAGCCTTAAGGCGGGGCACACAGATACGCAGTATTTT
V: TRBV29-1
J: TRBJ2-3
D: .
size: .

CDR3: CASRGTSEYNEQFF
DNA: TGTGCCAGCAGGGGGACTAGCGAGTACAATGAGCAGTTCTTC
V: TRBV28
J: TRBJ2-1
D: TRBD2
size: .

CDR3: CASRALADQETQYF
DNA: TGCGCCAGCAGGGCTCTAGCGGACCAAGAGACCCAGTACTTC
V: TRBV5-1
J: TRBJ2-5
D: TRBD2
size: few

CDR3: CASSRQGASSYEQYF
DNA: TGTGCCAGCAGCAGACAGGGGGCGTCTTCCTACGAGCAGTACTTC
V: TRBV9
J: TRBJ2-7
D: TRBD1
size: .

CDR3: CASSQGQGYGYTF
DNA: TGTGCCAGCAGCCAGGGACAGGGGTATGGCTACACCTTC
V: TRBV7-2
J: TRBJ1-2
D: TRBD1
size: medium-sized

CDR3: CASSEPPRARETQYF
DNA: TGTGCCAGCAGTGAACCCCCCAGGGCTCGAGAGACCCAGTACTTC
V: TRBV6-1
J: TRBJ2-5
D: .
size: .

CDR3: CASSKPTLTSRDNEQFF
DNA: TGTGCCAGCAGCAAACCAACCCTGACTAGCAGGGACAATGAGCAGTTCTTC
V: TRBV6-2/TRBV6-3
J: TRBJ2-1
D: TRBD2
size: .

CDR3: CASSQGGLEAYNEQFF
DNA: TGCGCCAGCAGCCAAGGGGGACTAGAGGCCTACAATGAGCAGTTCTTC
V: TRBV4-1
J: TRBJ2-1
D: TRBD2
size: .

CDR3: CASGTGSSYNSPLHF
DNA: TGTGCCAGCGGGACAGGGAGCTCCTATAATTCACCCCTCCACTTT
V: TRBV27
J: TRBJ1-6
D: TRBD1
size: few

CDR3: CASTPQSYSYNEQFF
DNA: TGTGCCAGCACCCCACAGAGCTACTCCTACAATGAGCAGTTCTTC
V: TRBV6-1
J: TRBJ2-1
D: .
size: .

CDR3: CASSSRASGGGETQYF
DNA: TGTGCCAGCAGCTCTAGAGCTAGCGGAGGGGGGGAGACCCAGTACTTC
V: TRBV7-2
J: TRBJ2-5
D: .
size: .

CDR3: CASSITSRKLQHNEQFF
DNA: TGTGCCAGTAGTATCACCAGCCGAAAGCTTCAACACAATGAGCAGTTCTTC
V: TRBV19
J: TRBJ2-1
D: .
size: once

CDR3: CASATGADYGYTF
DNA: TGTGCTAGTGCGACAGGGGCGGACTATGGCTACACCTTC
V: TRBV12-5
J: TRBJ1-2
D: TRBD1
size: .

CDR3: CAWSVTSPYEQYF
DNA: TGTGCCTGGAGTGTAACATCCCCCTACGAGCAGTACTTC
V: TRBV30
J: TRBJ2-7
D: .
size: few

CDR3: CATKMDRGFTGELFF
DNA: TGTGCCACAAAAATGGACAGGGGTTTCACCGGGGAGCTGTTTTTT
V: TRBV10-3
J: TRBJ2-2
D: TRBD1
size: .

CDR3: CASSGLHEAFF
DNA: TGTGCCAGCAGCGGGCTACATGAAGCTTTCTTT
V: TRBV7-6
J: TRBJ1-1
D: .
size: .

CDR3: CASSYSPAQYSNQPQHF
DNA: TGTGCCAGCAGTTACTCCCCCGCACAATATAGCAATCAGCCCCAGCATTTT
V: TRBV6-2/TRBV6-3
J: TRBJ1-5
D: .
size: .

CDR3: CAISALSGTYEQYF
DNA: TGTGCCATCAGTGCCCTTAGCGGTACCTACGAGCAGTACTTC
V: TRBV10-3
J: TRBJ2-7
D: .
size: .

CDR3: CASSEPKGLNTGELFF
DNA: TGTGCCAGCAGTGAACCAAAAGGTCTGAACACCGGGGAGCTGTTTTTT
V: TRBV6-1
J: TRBJ2-2
D: .
size: few

CDR3: CTKRDREFAGEQYF
DNA: TGTACCAAGCGGGACAGGGAATTTGCGGGCGAGCAGTACTTC
V: TRBV27
J: TRBJ2-7
D: TRBD1
size: few

CDR3: CASSPTGADGYTF
DNA: TGTGCCAGCAGCCCGACAGGGGCCGATGGCTACACCTTC
V: TRBV7-8
J: TRBJ1-2
D: TRBD1
size: .

CDR3: CATSDFRTDSDEETQYF
DNA: TGTGCCACCAGTGATTTCCGGACAGATTCTGATGAAGAGACCCAGTACTTC
V: TRBV24-1
J: TRBJ2-5
D: .
size: few

CDR3: CSAVPTSGAYNEQFF
DNA: TGCAGTGCGGTACCGACTAGCGGGGCCTACAATGAGCAGTTCTTC
V: TRBV20-1
J: TRBJ2-1
D: TRBD2
size: .

CDR3: CSAGQDRHYGYTF
DNA: TGCAGTGCCGGACAAGATAGGCACTATGGCTACACCTTC
V: TRBV20-1
J: TRBJ1-2
D: .
size: few

CDR3: CASSLGEAGWGTDTQYF
DNA: TGTGCCAGCAGCCTGGGGGAGGCAGGGTGGGGGACAGATACGCAGTATTTT
V: TRBV7-3
J: TRBJ2-3
D: .
size: .

CDR3: CASSPWTGRLTDEQFF
DNA: TGTGCCAGCAGTCCATGGACAGGGAGGCTAACCGATGAGCAGTTCTTC
V: TRBV28
J: TRBJ2-1
D: TRBD1
size: .

CDR3: CASSLFSSGPYNEQFF
DNA: TGTGCTAGCAGCTTGTTTTCCAGCGGACCCTACAATGAGCAGTTCTTC
V: TRBV7-7
J: TRBJ2-1
D: .
size: .

CDR3: CASSLVALTGYTF
DNA: TGTGCCAGCAGCTTAGTGGCCCTTACAGGCTACACCTTC
V: TRBV7-2
J: TRBJ1-2
D: .
size: medium-sized

CDR3: CASSDRAGGEKLFF
DNA: TGTGCCAGCAGTGATCGGGCAGGGGGGGAAAAACTGTTTTTT
V: TRBV6-1
J: TRBJ1-4
D: TRBD1
size: once

CDR3: CAISGRGLADTTDTQYF
DNA: TGTGCCATCAGTGGCCGAGGGCTAGCGGATACCACAGATACGCAGTATTTT
V: TRBV10-3
J: TRBJ2-3
D: TRBD2
size: .

CDR3: CASSDRGLKTQYF
DNA: TGTGCCAGCTCCGACAGGGGCTTGAAGACCCAGTACTTC
V: TRBV6-1
J: TRBJ2-5
D: TRBD1
size: .

CDR3: CASSWTSFETGELFF
DNA: TGCGCCAGCAGTTGGACTAGCTTTGAAACCGGGGAGCTGTTTTTT
V: TRBV10-2
J: TRBJ2-2
D: TRBD2
size: .

CDR3: CASSTGQGAPGNTIYF
DNA: TGTGCCAGCAGCACGGGACAGGGGGCGCCTGGAAACACCATATATTTT
V: TRBV7-6
J: TRBJ1-3
D: TRBD1
size: .

CDR3: CASSSRTSGRAPDTQYF
DNA: TGTGCCAGCAGCTCGAGGACTAGCGGGAGGGCGCCAGATACGCAGTATTTT
V: TRBV7-6
J: TRBJ2-3
D: TRBD2
size: .

CDR3: CASSLGQGTSYEQYF
DNA: TGTGCCAGCAGCTTAGGACAGGGGACCTCCTACGAGCAGTACTTC
V: TRBV7-2
J: TRBJ2-7
D: TRBD1
size: few

CDR3: CSANRPLNPMAQYF
DNA: TGCAGTGCTAACAGGCCCTTAAATCCTATGGCGCAGTATTTT
V: TRBV20-1
J: TRBJ2-3
D: .
size: few

CDR3: CSARDLRLVYEQYF
DNA: TGCAGTGCTAGAGACTTGCGCCTAGTCTACGAGCAGTACTTC
V: TRBV20-1
J: TRBJ2-7
D: .
size: once

CDR3: CASSLEVAGVNEQFF
DNA: TGTGCCAGCAGCTTAGAGGTAGCGGGAGTCAATGAGCAGTTCTTC
V: TRBV11-1
J: TRBJ2-1
D: TRBD2
size: .

CDR3: CASSLNRGQGNSPLHF
DNA: TGCGCCAGCAGCTTGAACAGGGGGCAGGGCAATTCACCCCTCCACTTT
V: TRBV5-1
J: TRBJ1-6
D: TRBD1
size: .

CDR3: CASSFGTGNTGELFF
DNA: TGTGCCAGCAGCTTCGGGACAGGGAACACCGGGGAGCTGTTTTTT
V: TRBV5-4
J: TRBJ2-2
D: TRBD1
size: few

CDR3: CASSFGQGGRNQPQHF
DNA: TGTGCCAGCAGCTTTGGACAGGGGGGACGTAATCAGCCCCAGCATTTT
V: TRBV5-4
J: TRBJ1-5
D: TRBD1
size: once

CDR3: CASSLTGRGITDTQYF
DNA: TGTGCCAGCAGCTTAACGGGACGAGGTATCACAGATACGCAGTATTTT
V: TRBV7-3
J: TRBJ2-3
D: .
size: .

CDR3: CASSSPGLAVRYNEQFF
DNA: TGCGCCAGCAGCTCCCCGGGACTAGCGGTCCGATACAATGAGCAGTTCTTC
V: TRBV5-1
J: TRBJ2-1
D: TRBD2
size: .

CDR3: CASSLAGASNQPQHF
DNA: TGTGCCAGCAGCTTAGCCGGGGCGAGCAATCAGCCCCAGCATTTT
V: TRBV7-2
J: TRBJ1-5
D: .
size: few

CDR3: CASSVGGGSVNIQYF
DNA: TGTGCCAGCAGCGTAGGAGGCGGGTCCGTGAACATTCAGTACTTC
V: TRBV9
J: TRBJ2-4
D: .
size: .

CDR3: CASSMTTDTQYF
DNA: TGTGCCAGTAGTATGACGACAGATACGCAGTATTTT
V: TRBV19
J: TRBJ2-3
D: .
size: .

CDR3: CASSPWGRNTEAFF
DNA: TGTGCCAGCAGCCCCTGGGGACGGAACACTGAAGCTTTCTTT
V: TRBV27
J: TRBJ1-1
D: .
size: few

CDR3: CASSWPEATEAFF
DNA: TGTGCCAGCAGCTGGCCGGAAGCGACTGAAGCTTTCTTT
V: TRBV7-9
J: TRBJ1-1
D: .
size: .

CDR3: CASSTLAGGTGTQYF
DNA: TGTGCCAGTAGTACCTTAGCGGGAGGGACGGGGACGCAGTATTTT
V: TRBV19
J: TRBJ2-3
D: TRBD2
size: .